This TCR beta chain was identified in a study of cytomegalovirus exposure and HLA in healthy donors. The PCR used 60 Vbeta and 13 Jbeta primers. The repertoire was sequenced with immunoSEQ multiplex PCR; TCRdb's copy has only in-frame clones and lacks some. The data show more than 95,000 clones, roughly 80% seen once. This clone was found once. Specimen: PBMCs. The clonotype originates from a man aged 50 to 59 in good health and CMV-seropositive.

The CDR3 protein is CASGWDKEETQYF. CDR3 bases: TGTGCCAGCGGATGGGACAAGGAAGAGACCCAGTACTTC. The chain employs TRBV5-8 and TRBJ2-5; a weak D match, TRBD1 (6 bases). The CDR3 contains 13 residues. In germline, CDR1 is SGHTS, CDR2 YDEGEE. With 7 bases removed from V and 3 bases from J, the gap between germline ends came to 13 bases.